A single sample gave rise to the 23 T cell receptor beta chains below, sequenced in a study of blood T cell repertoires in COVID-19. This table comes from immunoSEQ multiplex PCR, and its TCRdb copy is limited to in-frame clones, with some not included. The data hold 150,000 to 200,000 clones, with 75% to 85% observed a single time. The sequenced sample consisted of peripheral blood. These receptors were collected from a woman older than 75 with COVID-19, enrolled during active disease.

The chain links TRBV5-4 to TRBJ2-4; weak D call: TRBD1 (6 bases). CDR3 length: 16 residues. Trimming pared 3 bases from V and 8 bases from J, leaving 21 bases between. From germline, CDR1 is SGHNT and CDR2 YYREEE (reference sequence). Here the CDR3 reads CASSSVGWAGEDIQYF. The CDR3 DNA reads TGTGCCAGCAGCTCCGTTGGTTGGGCAGGGGAAGACATTCAGTACTTC. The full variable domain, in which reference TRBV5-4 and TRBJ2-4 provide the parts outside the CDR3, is ETGVTQSPTHLIKTRGQQVTLRCSSQSGHNTVSWYQQALGQGPQFIFQYYREEENGRGNFPPRFSGLQFPNYSSELNVNALELDDSALYLCASSSVGWAGEDIQYFGAGTRLSVL.

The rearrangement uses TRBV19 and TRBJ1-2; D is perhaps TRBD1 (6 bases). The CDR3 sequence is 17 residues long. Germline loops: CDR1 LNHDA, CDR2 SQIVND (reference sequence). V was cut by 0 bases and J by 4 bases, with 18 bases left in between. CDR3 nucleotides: TGTGCCAGTAGTATAGATAAATGGAGAGGGGGAAGCTATGGCTACACCTTC. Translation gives CASSIDKWRGGSYGYTF.

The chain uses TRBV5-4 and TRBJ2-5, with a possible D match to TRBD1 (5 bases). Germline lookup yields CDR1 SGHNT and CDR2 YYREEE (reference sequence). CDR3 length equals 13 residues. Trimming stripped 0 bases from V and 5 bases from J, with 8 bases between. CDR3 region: CASSLEGLETQYF. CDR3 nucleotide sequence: TGTGCCAGCAGCTTGGAGGGGCTGGAGACCCAGTACTTC. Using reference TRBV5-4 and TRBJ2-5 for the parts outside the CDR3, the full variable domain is ETGVTQSPTHLIKTRGQQVTLRCSSQSGHNTVSWYQQALGQGPQFIFQYYREEENGRGNFPPRFSGLQFPNYSSELNVNALELDDSALYLCASSLEGLETQYFGPGTRLLVL.

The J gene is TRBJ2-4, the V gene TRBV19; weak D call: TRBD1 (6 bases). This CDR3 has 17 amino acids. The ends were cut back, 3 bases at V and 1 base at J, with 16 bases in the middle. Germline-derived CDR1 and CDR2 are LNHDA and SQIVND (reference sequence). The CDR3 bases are TGTGCCAGTAGTATGCTAGGGCTGGGGGCGGCCAAAAACATTCAGTACTTC. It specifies CASSMLGLGAAKNIQYF.

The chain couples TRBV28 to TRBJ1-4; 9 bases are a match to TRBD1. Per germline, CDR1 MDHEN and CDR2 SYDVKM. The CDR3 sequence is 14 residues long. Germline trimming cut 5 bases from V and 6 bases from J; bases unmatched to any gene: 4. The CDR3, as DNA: TGTGCCAGCAGTGATAGACAGGGGGATGAAAAACTGTTTTTT. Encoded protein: CASSDRQGDEKLFF.

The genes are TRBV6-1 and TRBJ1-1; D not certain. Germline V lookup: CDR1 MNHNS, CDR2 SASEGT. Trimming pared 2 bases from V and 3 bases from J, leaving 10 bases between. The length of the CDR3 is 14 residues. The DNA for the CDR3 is TGTGCCAGCAGTGAAAGAAGCCGAGACACTGAAGCTTTCTTT. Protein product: CASSERSRDTEAFF.

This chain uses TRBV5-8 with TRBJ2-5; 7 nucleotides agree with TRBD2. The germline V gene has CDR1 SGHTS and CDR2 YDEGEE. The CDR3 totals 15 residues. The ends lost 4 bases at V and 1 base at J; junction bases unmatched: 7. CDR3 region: CASSVGPGGQETQYF. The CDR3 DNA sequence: TGTGCCAGCAGCGTTGGACCGGGGGGCCAAGAGACCCAGTACTTC.

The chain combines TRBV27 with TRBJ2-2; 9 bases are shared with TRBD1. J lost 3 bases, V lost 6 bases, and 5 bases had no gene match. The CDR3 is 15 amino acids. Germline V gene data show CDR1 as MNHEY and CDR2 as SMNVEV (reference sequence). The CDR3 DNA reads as TGTGCCAGCAGCCGTTGGACAGGGGACACCGGGGAGCTGTTTTTT. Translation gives CASSRWTGDTGELFF.

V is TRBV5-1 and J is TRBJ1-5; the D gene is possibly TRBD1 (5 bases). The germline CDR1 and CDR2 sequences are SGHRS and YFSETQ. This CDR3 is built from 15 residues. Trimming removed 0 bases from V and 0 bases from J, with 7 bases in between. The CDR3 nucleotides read TGCGCCAGCAGCTTGGAGGGGTCTAGCAATCAGCCCCAGCATTTT. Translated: CASSLEGSSNQPQHF.

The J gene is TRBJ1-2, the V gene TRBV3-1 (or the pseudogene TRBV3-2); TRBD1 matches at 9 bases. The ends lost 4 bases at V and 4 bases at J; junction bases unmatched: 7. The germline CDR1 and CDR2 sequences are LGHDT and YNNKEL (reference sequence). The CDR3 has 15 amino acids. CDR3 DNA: TGTGCCAGCAGCCGTTTGGACAGGGGTGGCTATGGCTACACCTTC. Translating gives CASSRLDRGGYGYTF.

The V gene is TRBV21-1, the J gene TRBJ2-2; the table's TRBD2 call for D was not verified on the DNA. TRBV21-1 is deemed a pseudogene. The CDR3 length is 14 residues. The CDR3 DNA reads TGTGCCAGCAGCGTAGATCGGGACACCGGGGAGCTGTTTTTT. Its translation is CASSVDRDTGELFF.

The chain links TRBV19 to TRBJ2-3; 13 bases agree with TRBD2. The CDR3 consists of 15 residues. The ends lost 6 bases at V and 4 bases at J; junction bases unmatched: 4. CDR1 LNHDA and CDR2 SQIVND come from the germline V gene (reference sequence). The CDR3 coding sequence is TGTGCCAGTAGGCCGGGACTAGCGGGATCAGATACGCAGTATTTT. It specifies CASRPGLAGSDTQYF. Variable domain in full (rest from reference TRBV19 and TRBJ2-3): DGGITQSPKYLFRKEGQNVTLSCEQNLNHDAMYWYRQDPGQGLRLIYYSQIVNDFQKGDIAEGYSVSREKKESFPLTVTSAQKNPTAFYLCASRPGLAGSDTQYFGPGTRLTVL.

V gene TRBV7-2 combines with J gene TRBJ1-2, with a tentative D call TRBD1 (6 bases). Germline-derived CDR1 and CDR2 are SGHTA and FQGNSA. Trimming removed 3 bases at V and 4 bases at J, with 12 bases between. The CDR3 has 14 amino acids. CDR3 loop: CASSFLSGVYGYTF. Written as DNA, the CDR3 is TGTGCCAGCAGCTTTCTATCAGGGGTCTATGGCTACACCTTC.

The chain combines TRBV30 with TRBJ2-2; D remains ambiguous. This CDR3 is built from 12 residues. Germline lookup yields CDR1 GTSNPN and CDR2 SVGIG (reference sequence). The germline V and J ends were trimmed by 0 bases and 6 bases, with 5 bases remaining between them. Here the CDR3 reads CAWSVQSGELFF. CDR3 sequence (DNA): TGTGCCTGGAGTGTACAATCCGGGGAGCTGTTTTTT.

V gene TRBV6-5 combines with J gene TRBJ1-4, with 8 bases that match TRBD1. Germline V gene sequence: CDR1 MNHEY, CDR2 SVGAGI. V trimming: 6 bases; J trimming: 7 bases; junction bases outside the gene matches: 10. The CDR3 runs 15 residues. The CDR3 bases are TGTGCCAGCAGCCCCGGACAGGGCTTGGGTGAAAAACTGTTTTTT. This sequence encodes CASSPGQGLGEKLFF.

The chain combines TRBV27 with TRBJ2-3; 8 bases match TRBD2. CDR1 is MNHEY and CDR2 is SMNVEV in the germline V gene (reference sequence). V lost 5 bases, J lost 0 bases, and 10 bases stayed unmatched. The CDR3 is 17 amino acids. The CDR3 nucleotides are TGTGCCAGCAGTACCATATTAACTAGCGGAAGCACAGATACGCAGTATTTT. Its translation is CASSTILTSGSTDTQYF.

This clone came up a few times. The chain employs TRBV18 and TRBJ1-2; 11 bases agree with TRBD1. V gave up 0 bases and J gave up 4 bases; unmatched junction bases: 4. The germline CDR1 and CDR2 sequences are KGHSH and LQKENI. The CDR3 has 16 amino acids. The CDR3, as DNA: TGTGCCAGCTCACCACCGGGACAGGGGGTTAGCTATGGCTACACCTTC. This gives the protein CASSPPGQGVSYGYTF.

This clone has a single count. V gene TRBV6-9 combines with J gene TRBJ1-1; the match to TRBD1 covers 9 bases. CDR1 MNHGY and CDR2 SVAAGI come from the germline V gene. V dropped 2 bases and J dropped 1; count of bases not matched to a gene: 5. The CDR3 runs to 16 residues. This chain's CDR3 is CASSYRDRVSNTEAFF. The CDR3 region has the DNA TGTGCCAGCAGTTATCGGGACAGGGTTTCGAACACTGAAGCTTTCTTT.

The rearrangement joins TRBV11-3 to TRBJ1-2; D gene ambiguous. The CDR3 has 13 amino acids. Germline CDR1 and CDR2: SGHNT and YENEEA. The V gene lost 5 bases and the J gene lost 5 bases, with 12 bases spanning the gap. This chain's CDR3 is CASSPRRLYGYTF. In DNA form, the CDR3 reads TGTGCCAGCAGCCCACGCCGGTTATATGGCTACACCTTC.

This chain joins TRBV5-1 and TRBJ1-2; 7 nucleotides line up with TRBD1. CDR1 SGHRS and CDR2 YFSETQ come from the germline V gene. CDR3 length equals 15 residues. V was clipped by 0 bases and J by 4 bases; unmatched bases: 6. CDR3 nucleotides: TGCGCCAGCAGCTTGGCCACAGGGGTGGTCTATGGCTACACCTTC. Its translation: CASSLATGVVYGYTF.

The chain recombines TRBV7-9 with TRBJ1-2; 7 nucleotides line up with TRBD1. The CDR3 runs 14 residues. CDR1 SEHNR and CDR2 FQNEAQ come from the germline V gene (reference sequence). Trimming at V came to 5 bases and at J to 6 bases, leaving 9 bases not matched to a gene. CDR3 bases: TGTGCCAGCAGCCAAACCCTTCAGGGGGATGGCTACACCTTC. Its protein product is CASSQTLQGDGYTF.

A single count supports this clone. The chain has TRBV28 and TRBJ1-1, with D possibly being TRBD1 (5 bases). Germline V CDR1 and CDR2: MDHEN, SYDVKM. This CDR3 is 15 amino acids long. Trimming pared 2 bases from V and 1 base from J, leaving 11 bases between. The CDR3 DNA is TGTGCCAGCAGTTTAACCGGGGGAAGGAACACTGAAGCTTTCTTT. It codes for CASSLTGGRNTEAFF.

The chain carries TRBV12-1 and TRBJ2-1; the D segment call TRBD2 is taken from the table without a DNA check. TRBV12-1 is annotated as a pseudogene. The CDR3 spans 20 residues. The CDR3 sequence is CASSTPLIANGLAGRGEQFF. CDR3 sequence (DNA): TGTGCCAGCAGCACTCCCTTGATAGCCAACGGACTAGCGGGAAGGGGTGAGCAGTTCTTC.